This entry lists 8 T cell receptor beta chains sequenced from one sample in a study of blood T cell repertoires in COVID-19. Sequencing was performed with immunoSEQ multiplex PCR; in TCRdb, only in-frame clones are kept and a portion is missing. The sample consists of about 110,000 clones, over 80% of them appearing once. The sequencing sample was made of peripheral blood. The receptor set was obtained from a woman in her 70s with acute or convalescent COVID-19.

V is TRBV24-1 and J is TRBJ1-2; TRBD1 matches at 12 bases. The V gene's germline CDR1 is KGHDR and CDR2 SFDVKD. CDR3 length equals 16 residues. The V segment lost 4 bases and the J segment 4 bases; nucleotides outside the gene matches: 6. In DNA, the CDR3 is TGTGCCACCAGTGACTCCGGGACAGGGGGCCTCTATGGCTACACCTTC. Amino acids: CATSDSGTGGLYGYTF.

V and J are TRBV5-6 and TRBJ2-2; 7 bases fit TRBD1. CDR1 and CDR2 from the germline V gene are SGHDT and YYEEEE. This CDR3 is built from 15 residues. Losses at the gene ends were 5 bases for V and 5 bases for J; bases not matched to a gene: 9. CDR3 amino acids: CASRLRDRWTGELFF. The CDR3 DNA reads TGTGCCAGCAGATTACGGGACAGATGGACCGGGGAGCTGTTTTTT.

In nucleotides, the CDR3 is TGTGCCAGCAGCCCCCCGGGACAGGGATCCTATGGCTACACCTTC. Amino acid sequence: CASSPPGQGSYGYTF. V gene TRBV5-4 combines with J gene TRBJ1-2, with 9 bases fitting TRBD1. The CDR3 covers 15 residues. Germline CDR1 and CDR2: SGHNT and YYREEE (reference sequence). J lost 4 bases, V lost 4 bases, and 8 bases had no gene match.

V gene TRBV10-1 combines with J gene TRBJ2-1; 11 positions match TRBD2. Germline trimming cut 3 bases from V and 2 bases from J; bases unmatched to any gene: 9. The CDR3 extends over 18 amino acids. CDR1 is WNHNN, CDR2 SYGVQD, per germline (reference sequence). CDR3 residues: CASSDHTGTSGPYNEQFF. The CDR3 nucleotides read TGCGCCAGCAGTGATCATACCGGGACTAGCGGTCCCTACAATGAGCAGTTCTTC.

This chain links TRBV6-5 with TRBJ2-2; D uncertain. The CDR3 has 14 amino acids. The germline gives CDR1 MNHEY, CDR2 SVGAGI. The V end was cut by 7 bases, the J end by 3 bases, with 12 bases between. CDR3 DNA sequence: TGTGCCAGCACCAACAAAGAAGACACCGGGGAGCTGTTTTTT. Its protein product is CASTNKEDTGELFF.

This clone was counted a few times. The V and J genes are TRBV7-8 and TRBJ1-6, with TRBD1 matching over 7 bases. CDR3 length: 14 residues. CDR1 and CDR2 (germline): SGHVS, FQNEAQ. V was pared by 4 bases and J by 6 bases, with 3 bases of the junction left unmatched. CDR3 bases: TGTGCCAGCAGCTCGGACAGGACTAATTCACCCCTCCACTTT. It encodes CASSSDRTNSPLHF.

Only one count was recorded for this clone. This sequence joins TRBV24-1 and TRBJ1-2, with 8 bases identical to TRBD1. J lost 3 bases, V lost 1 base, and 9 bases had no gene match. Germline V gene lookup returns CDR1 KGHDR and CDR2 SFDVKD. The CDR3 is made up of 17 amino acids. CDR3 coding DNA: TGTGCCACCAGTGATTTTCGTCAAGACAGGGGTGACTATGGCTACACCTTC. It is translated as CATSDFRQDRGDYGYTF.

CDR3 coding DNA: TGTGCCAGCAGCTCGGGACTAGACGGCGGTGAGCAGTTCTTC. It specifies CASSSGLDGGEQFF. The chain joins TRBV11-2 to TRBJ2-1; TRBD2 aligns across 8 bases. This CDR3 spans 14 amino acids. The germline V gene has CDR1 SGHAT and CDR2 FQNNGV. Germline trimming cut 4 bases from V and 9 bases from J; bases unmatched to any gene: 8. The full variable domain, in which reference TRBV11-2 and TRBJ2-1 provide the parts outside the CDR3, is EAGVAQSPRYKIIEKRQSVAFWCNPISGHATLYWYQQILGQGPKLLIQFQNNGVVDDSQLPKDRFSAERLKGVDSTLKIQPAKLEDSAVYLCASSSGLDGGEQFFGPGTRLTVL.